Below are 5 T cell receptor beta chains sequenced from a single sample in a study of cytomegalovirus exposure and HLA in healthy donors. The study ran its PCR with 60 Vbeta and 13 Jbeta primers. Measured with immunoSEQ multiplex PCR; TCRdb has only the in-frame clones, and not every one. The sample has some 89,000 clones; approximately 80% are singletons. Input material: PBMCs. These receptors came from a middle-aged woman in good health and CMV-seropositive.

This chain joins TRBV28 and TRBJ2-2; the match to TRBD2 covers 10 bases. V was clipped by 10 bases and J by 8 bases; unmatched bases: 10. Germline V CDR1 and CDR2: MDHEN, SYDVKM. This CDR3 contains 14 residues. As DNA, the CDR3 is TGTGCCACCTGTCTCAGCGGGAGGGAGGGGGAGCTGTTTTTT. Amino acid sequence: CATCLSGREGELFF.

This clone came up a few times. The chain recombines TRBV6-6 with TRBJ2-5, with 9 bases fitting TRBD2. After removal of 7 bases from V and 5 bases from J, the junction contained 8 bases not matched to a gene. The CDR3 has 14 amino acids. The germline V gene has CDR1 MNHNY and CDR2 SVGAGI (reference sequence). The CDR3 nucleotides are TGTGCCAGCACAATGCGGGAGGGCCACGAGACCCAGTACTTC. It translates to CASTMREGHETQYF.

This chain uses TRBV29-1 with TRBJ2-2; TRBD2 aligns across 12 bases. J gave up 6 bases and V 7 bases, and 6 bases lay outside the gene matches. From germline, CDR1 is SQVTM and CDR2 ANQGSEA. CDR3 size: 14 residues. For the CDR3, the DNA is TGCAGCGCGCAGACTAGCGGGAGTCCCGGGGAGCTGTTTTTT. Translating it yields CSAQTSGSPGELFF.

The CDR3 region is CASSQVSEGQPQHF. CDR3 coding DNA: TGCGCCAGCAGCCAAGTGAGCGAGGGTCAGCCCCAGCATTTT. The chain couples TRBV4-1 to TRBJ1-5; D gene unclear. V gave up 1 base and J gave up 6 bases, with 10 bases separating them. Germline V lookup: CDR1 MGHRA, CDR2 YSYEKL. The CDR3 has 14 amino acids.

This clone was detected only once. The rearrangement links TRBV5-1 to TRBJ2-5; tentatively, D is TRBD1 (6 bases). The CDR3 is 14 amino acids. Germline V gives CDR1 SGHRS, CDR2 YFSETQ. The V gene lost 4 bases and the J gene lost 1 base, with 11 bases spanning the gap. The CDR3 region is CASSRGQTQETQYF. The CDR3 region has the DNA TGCGCCAGCAGCCGTGGACAGACCCAAGAGACCCAGTACTTC.